What follows describes a single T cell receptor (beta chain). This table comes from immunoSEQ multiplex PCR, and its TCRdb copy is limited to in-frame clones, with some not included. The sample carries about 300,000 clones, approximately 79% recorded once. The CDR3 covers 15 residues. Trimming shortened V by 5 bases and J by 11 bases, and 19 bases separated the two germline ends. The V gene's germline CDR1 is LNHDA and CDR2 SQIVND (reference sequence). These data are taken from a study of cytotoxic CD8 clonotypes in ibrutinib-treated CLL. Study-wide background: After median roughly 68 months, roughly 15 stayed in remission, approximately twelve progressed; responses about 25 partial, 2 complete.

The chain employs TRBV19 and TRBJ1-6; a possible D gene is TRBD1 (5 bases). Sample: PBMCs, taken at disease progression, from a patient treated with ibrutinib. The TCR was taken from a human donor with chronic lymphocytic leukemia. CDR3 residues: CASSPGTLNRPPLHF. The CDR3 coding sequence is TGTGCCAGTAGTCCAGGGACCCTCAATCGGCCACCCCTCCACTTT. Full variable domain (outside the CDR3, taken from reference TRBV19 and TRBJ1-6): DGGITQSPKYLFRKEGQNVTLSCEQNLNHDAMYWYRQDPGQGLRLIYYSQIVNDFQKGDIAEGYSVSREKKESFPLTVTSAQKNPTAFYLCASSPGTLNRPPLHFGNGTRLTVT.